The rows below give T cell receptor beta chains drawn from one sample of a study of blood T cell repertoires in COVID-19. Only in-frame clones appear in the TCRdb table, and some are missing; sequencing was by immunoSEQ multiplex PCR. The table shows around 78,000 clones, with about nine tenths occurring only once. The sequenced sample was peripheral blood. These receptor sequences come from a human donor in a cohort sampled during active COVID-19. CDR3s leave out the opening cysteine and the closing phenylalanine or tryptophan. Fields, in order: clone size, J gene, V gene, CDR3 protein. For some rows the clone size is stated as once, few or many, or as a class when expanded; others skip it.

size: NA; J: TRBJ2-2; V: TRBV25-1; CDR3: ASSETASSGELF
size: NA; J: TRBJ1-1; V: TRBV3-1/TRBV3-2; CDR3: ASSQGTGGQATEAF
size: NA; J: TRBJ1-5; V: TRBV18; CDR3: ASSLGQGVDQPQH
size: NA; J: TRBJ1-5; V: TRBV4-1; CDR3: ASSSDRGQPQH
size: NA; J: TRBJ1-2; V: TRBV18; CDR3: ASSPVTPPTGPYGYT
size: few; J: TRBJ2-3; V: TRBV2; CDR3: ASSVRLAGSTDTQY
size: NA; J: TRBJ2-5; V: TRBV6-2/TRBV6-3; CDR3: ASSYGRGGGVETQY
size: NA; J: TRBJ1-4; V: TRBV30; CDR3: AWSETGPNEKLF
size: NA; J: TRBJ2-1; V: TRBV3-1/TRBV3-2; CDR3: ASSQSRGYNEQF
size: NA; J: TRBJ1-2; V: TRBV29-1; CDR3: SARQGANYGYT
size: NA; J: TRBJ2-5; V: TRBV5-6; CDR3: ASSRGRGTQY
size: NA; J: TRBJ2-7; V: TRBV6-5; CDR3: ASSYSLTGQSYEQY
size: NA; J: TRBJ2-1; V: TRBV7-8; CDR3: ASSWLGAGGDSYNEQF
size: NA; J: TRBJ1-1; V: TRBV12-3/TRBV12-4; CDR3: ASSYRDTEAF
size: NA; J: TRBJ2-1; V: TRBV9; CDR3: ASSWASGSSYNEQF
size: NA; J: TRBJ1-1; V: TRBV28; CDR3: ASSPGTANENTEAF
size: NA; J: TRBJ1-4; V: TRBV30; CDR3: AWSSGSGEKLF
size: NA; J: TRBJ1-1; V: TRBV10-3; CDR3: AIRYRGEEAEAF
size: NA; J: TRBJ1-4; V: TRBV11-3; CDR3: ASSLAAGQGMEKLF
size: once; J: TRBJ2-5; V: TRBV5-4; CDR3: ASSRTSGTEETQY
size: NA; J: TRBJ2-7; V: TRBV9; CDR3: ASSAGQVAYEQY
size: NA; J: TRBJ2-4; V: TRBV19; CDR3: ASSYRDPRNIQY
size: once; J: TRBJ1-4; V: TRBV28; CDR3: ASSPGGGGREKLF
size: NA; J: TRBJ2-5; V: TRBV7-2; CDR3: ASSLDYGRARETQY
size: NA; J: TRBJ2-3; V: TRBV25-1; CDR3: ASSESRVIGTDTQY
size: NA; J: TRBJ2-7; V: TRBV5-5; CDR3: ASSFRTDSYEQY
size: NA; J: TRBJ1-3; V: TRBV7-2; CDR3: ASSRATGLSGNTIY
size: NA; J: TRBJ2-7; V: TRBV4-3; CDR3: ASSQDMAGANSYEQY
size: NA; J: TRBJ2-3; V: TRBV2; CDR3: ASSEGSSTDTQY
size: NA; J: TRBJ1-5; V: TRBV4-1; CDR3: ASSLQGLNQPQH
size: NA; J: TRBJ2-1; V: TRBV7-9; CDR3: ASSLDGTIYNEQF
size: once; J: TRBJ1-2; V: TRBV6-6; CDR3: ASQPGYDYGYT
size: NA; J: TRBJ1-5; V: TRBV4-2; CDR3: ASSQVLGHGNQPQH
size: NA; J: TRBJ1-2; V: TRBV19; CDR3: ASSIAQTRYGYT
size: NA; J: TRBJ2-7; V: TRBV27; CDR3: ASSRGSSYEQY
size: NA; J: TRBJ2-7; V: TRBV20-1; CDR3: SASHPVQGSYEQY